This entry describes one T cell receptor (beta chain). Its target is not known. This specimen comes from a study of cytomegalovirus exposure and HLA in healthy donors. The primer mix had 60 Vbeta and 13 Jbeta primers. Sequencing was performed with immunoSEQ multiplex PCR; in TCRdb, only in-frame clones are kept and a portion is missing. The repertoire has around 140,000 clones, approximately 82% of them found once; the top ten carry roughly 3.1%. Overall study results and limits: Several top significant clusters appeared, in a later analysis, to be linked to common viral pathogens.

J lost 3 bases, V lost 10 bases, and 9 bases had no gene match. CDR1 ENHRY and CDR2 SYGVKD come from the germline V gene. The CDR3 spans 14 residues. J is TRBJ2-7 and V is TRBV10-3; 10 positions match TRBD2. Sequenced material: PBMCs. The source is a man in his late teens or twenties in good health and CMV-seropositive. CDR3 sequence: CATEGPSGSYEQYF. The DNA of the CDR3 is TGTGCCACGGAAGGTCCTAGCGGGAGCTACGAGCAGTACTTC.